This T cell receptor (beta chain) came from a study of technical replicates of blood from several donors. CDR1 is SEHNR and CDR2 is FQNEAQ in the germline V gene (reference sequence). The CDR3 is made up of 16 amino acids. With 3 bases removed from V and 2 bases from J, the gap between germline ends came to 14 bases. Sequencing was performed with immunoSEQ multiplex PCR; in TCRdb, only in-frame clones are kept and a portion is missing. The sample records around 76,000 clones, 80% to 95% being singletons. The chain recombines TRBV7-9 with TRBJ2-4, with D tentatively TRBD2 (6 bases). The clonotype comes from a human donor in good health. Sequences were obtained from T cells isolated from PBMCs. CDR3: CASSLSEGGTKNIQYF. The CDR3 region has the DNA TGTGCCAGCAGCTTGTCGGAAGGAGGGACCAAAAACATTCAGTACTTC.